The 15 T cell receptor beta chains presented below share a single source sample, sequenced in a study of T cell repertoires in cytomegalovirus infection. TCRdb re-derived calls from the reads in MiXCR, one entry per CDR3 protein. The sample contains approximately 100,000 distinct CDR3 sequences, around 30% of which appear only once. These receptors' antigens are unknown. Sequences were derived from CD8+ T cells from cultured PBMCs, sampled from culture after CMV antigen stimulation. These receptors originate from a human donor in good health (CMV status not recorded). Some clones in this sample may be carry-over from other donors' samples.

The sample holds a few counts of this clonotype. The CDR3 DNA reads as TGTGCCAGCAAAATTGGGGGCGTCCCAACCGGGGAGCTGTTTTTT. It encodes CASKIGGVPTGELFF. This chain links TRBV7-9 with TRBJ2-2; the D gene is possibly TRBD1 (6 bases). Germline V lookup: CDR1 SEHNR, CDR2 FQNEAQ (reference sequence). V lost 7 bases and J lost 5, with 17 bases in between. The CDR3 covers 15 residues.

There are a few counts of this clonotype. The J gene is TRBJ2-7, the V gene TRBV7-8, with unresolved D. V shed 1 base and J shed 4 bases, with 17 bases lying between them. This CDR3 region has 16 residues. The germline CDR1 and CDR2 sequences are SGHVS and FQNEAQ. CDR3 sequence reads: CASSLGGVGLGYEQYF. Written as DNA, the CDR3 is TGTGCCAGCAGCTTAGGTGGGGTTGGGTTGGGGTACGAGCAGTACTTC.

This clonotype came up a few times. The V gene is TRBV5-1, the J gene TRBJ2-3, with 8 bases aligning to TRBD1. Losses at the gene ends were 4 bases for V and 3 bases for J; bases not matched to a gene: 19. Per the germline V gene, CDR1 is SGHRS and CDR2 is YFSETQ. The CDR3 contains 19 residues. For the CDR3, the DNA is TGCGCCAGCAGCACACCAGGGGGTGTGGGGACAGGTCCTACAGATACGCAGTATTTT. Encoded protein: CASSTPGGVGTGPTDTQYF.

The chain joins TRBV6-1 to TRBJ1-1, with D perhaps matching TRBD1 (6 bases). The CDR3 totals 13 residues. Trimming took off 5 bases at V and 6 bases at J, with 13 bases between the two ends. Germline values: CDR1 MNHNS, CDR2 SASEGT. Written as DNA, the CDR3 is TGTGCCAGCAGTCAGGACAGCCGCCCTGAAGCTTTCTTT. Encoded protein: CASSQDSRPEAFF.

The chain is built from TRBV6-4 and TRBJ1-1; D gene unclear. From germline, CDR1 is MRHNA and CDR2 SNTAGT. V dropped 0 bases and J dropped 10 bases, with 15 bases sitting between them. This CDR3 is built from 14 residues. The CDR3 nucleotides read TGTGCCAGCAGTGACTCGTCGTTCCCGGGGTTAGCTTTCTTT. Protein: CASSDSSFPGLAFF.

The chain uses TRBV28 and TRBJ1-6, with TRBD1 identical over 7 bases. The CDR3 is 14 residues long. Trimming cost V 6 bases and J 5 bases; bases outside gene matches: 4. CDR1 is MDHEN and CDR2 is SYDVKM in the germline V gene. CDR3 nucleotides: TGTGCCAGCAGCCCCGGGACAGATAATTCACCCCTCCACTTT. Translation gives CASSPGTDNSPLHF.

The gene calls are TRBV4-1 and TRBJ1-1; no reliable D call. Germline assignment: CDR1 MGHRA and CDR2 YSYEKL. This CDR3 contains 13 residues. V lost 3 bases and J 7 bases, leaving 12 bases between the germline ends. The CDR3 sequence is CASSQEVYNEAFF. The CDR3 DNA follows: TGCGCCAGCAGCCAGGAGGTTTACAATGAAGCTTTCTTT.

This clonotype was counted between two and nine times. The genes are TRBV12-3 or TRBV12-4 and TRBJ2-7, with D uncertain. CDR3 size: 14 residues. V was clipped by 7 bases and J by 2 bases, with 15 bases between them. CDR3 coding DNA: TGTGCCAGCACCTCCTGGACGGTGGCCTACGAGCAGTACTTC. It specifies CASTSWTVAYEQYF.

The genes are TRBV5-6 and TRBJ1-1; D uncertain. The ends were cut back, 0 bases at V and 7 bases at J, with 10 bases in the middle. Germline loops: CDR1 SGHDT, CDR2 YYEEEE. CDR3 length: 13 residues. CDR3 in amino acids: CASSLAGGLEAFF. The CDR3 nucleotides are TGTGCCAGCAGCTTGGCTGGCGGCCTTGAAGCTTTCTTT.

This clonotype has a handful of counts. The V and J genes are TRBV7-9 and TRBJ2-2; D gene ambiguous. V dropped 1 base and J dropped 2 bases, with 14 bases sitting between them. CDR3 length: 17 amino acids. Germline loops: CDR1 SEHNR, CDR2 FQNEAQ (reference sequence). The CDR3 sequence: CASSLVVVVPNTGELFF. CDR3 DNA: TGTGCCAGCAGCTTAGTGGTGGTAGTTCCAAACACCGGGGAGCTGTTTTTT.

This clonotype was detected many times. The V call is TRBV6-2 or TRBV6-3, the J call TRBJ1-5; 9 bases match TRBD1. The CDR3 consists of 14 residues. The V gene's germline CDR1 is MNHEY and CDR2 SVGEGT. Unmatched junction bases numbered 7, after V lost 6 bases and J lost 7 bases. The CDR3 nucleotides are TGTGCCAGCAGCGGGGGGACAGGGAGCCAGCCCCAGCATTTT. Amino acids: CASSGGTGSQPQHF.

V and J are TRBV7-9 and TRBJ1-1; D is ambiguous. This CDR3 spans 13 amino acids. V dropped 6 bases and J dropped 3 bases, with 11 bases sitting between them. CDR1 and CDR2 from the germline V gene are SEHNR and FQNEAQ (reference sequence). CDR3 amino acids: CASRMDGDTEAFF. CDR3 nucleotides: TGTGCCAGCAGAATGGACGGAGACACTGAAGCTTTCTTT.

In this sample, this clonotype turned up a few times. V gene TRBV12-3 or TRBV12-4 combines with J gene TRBJ2-3; D is uncertain. This CDR3 region has 15 residues. V dropped 0 bases and J dropped 0 bases, with 7 bases sitting between them. The DNA of the CDR3 is TGTGCCAGCAGTTTAGCACGGCATAGCACAGATACGCAGTATTTT. Protein: CASSLARHSTDTQYF.

The rearrangement links TRBV6-4 to TRBJ2-1, with TRBD2 matching 8 bases. V gave up 2 bases and J gave up 0 bases; unmatched junction bases: 3. The germline gives CDR1 MRHNA, CDR2 SNTAGT. This CDR3 spans 16 amino acids. In nucleotides, the CDR3 is TGTGCCAGCAGTGACGAGCGGGGGAGCTCCTACAATGAGCAGTTCTTC. Protein: CASSDERGSSYNEQFF.

This clonotype was picked up one time. V gene TRBV20-1 combines with J gene TRBJ2-1; 8 bases agree with TRBD2. The CDR3 loop spans 15 amino acids. The germline gives CDR1 DFQATT, CDR2 SNEGSKA (reference sequence). The V and J ends lost 5 bases and 8 bases, in that order; junction bases with no gene match: 14. CDR3 amino acids: CSAHPGTSDSHEQFF. In DNA form, the CDR3 reads TGCAGTGCTCATCCCGGGACTAGTGATTCCCATGAGCAGTTCTTC.